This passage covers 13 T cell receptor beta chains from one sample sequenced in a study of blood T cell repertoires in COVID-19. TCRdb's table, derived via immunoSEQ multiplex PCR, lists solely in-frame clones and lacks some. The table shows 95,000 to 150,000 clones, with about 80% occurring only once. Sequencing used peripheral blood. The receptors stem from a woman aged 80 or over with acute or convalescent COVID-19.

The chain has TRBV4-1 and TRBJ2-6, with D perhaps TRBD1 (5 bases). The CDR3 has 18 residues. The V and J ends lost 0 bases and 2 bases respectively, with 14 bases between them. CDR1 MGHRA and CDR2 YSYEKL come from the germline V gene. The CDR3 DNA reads TGCGCCAGCAGCCAAGATGGGGCCCCTGGGGCTGGGGCCAACGTCCTGACTTTC. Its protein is CASSQDGAPGAGANVLTF.

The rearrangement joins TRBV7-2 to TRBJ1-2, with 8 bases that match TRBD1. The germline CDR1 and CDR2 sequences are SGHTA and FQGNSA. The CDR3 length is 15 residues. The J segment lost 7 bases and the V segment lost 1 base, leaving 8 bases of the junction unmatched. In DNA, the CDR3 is TGTGCCAGCAGCTTAGTCAGGGGGCGCTTGAGTGGCTACACCTTC. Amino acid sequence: CASSLVRGRLSGYTF.

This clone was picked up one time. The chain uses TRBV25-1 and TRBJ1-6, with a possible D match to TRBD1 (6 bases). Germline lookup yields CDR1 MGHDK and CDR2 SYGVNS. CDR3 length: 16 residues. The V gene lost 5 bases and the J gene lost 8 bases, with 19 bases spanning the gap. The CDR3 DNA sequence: TGTGCCAGCAGTATCGGGGGGCAAGCATTCTATTCACCCCTCCACTTT. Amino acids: CASSIGGQAFYSPLHF. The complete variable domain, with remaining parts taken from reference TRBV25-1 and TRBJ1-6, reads EADIYQTPRYLVIGTGKKITLECSQTMGHDKMYWYQQDPGMELHLIHYSYGVNSTEKGDLSSESTVSRIRTEHFPLTLESARPSHTSQYLCASSIGGQAFYSPLHFGNGTRLTVT.

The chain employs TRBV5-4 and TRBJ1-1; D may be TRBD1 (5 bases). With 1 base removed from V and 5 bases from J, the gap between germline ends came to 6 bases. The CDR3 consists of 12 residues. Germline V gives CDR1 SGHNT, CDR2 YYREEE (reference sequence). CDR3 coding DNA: TGTGCCAGCAGCTTGAGGGGTACTGAAGCTTTCTTT. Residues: CASSLRGTEAFF.

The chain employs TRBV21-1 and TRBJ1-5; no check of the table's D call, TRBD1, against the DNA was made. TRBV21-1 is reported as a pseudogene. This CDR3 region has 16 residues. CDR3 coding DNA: TGTGCCAGCAGCGCCAGGGGGTCAGGAGTCGGTCAGCCCCAGCATTTT. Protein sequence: CASSARGSGVGQPQHF.

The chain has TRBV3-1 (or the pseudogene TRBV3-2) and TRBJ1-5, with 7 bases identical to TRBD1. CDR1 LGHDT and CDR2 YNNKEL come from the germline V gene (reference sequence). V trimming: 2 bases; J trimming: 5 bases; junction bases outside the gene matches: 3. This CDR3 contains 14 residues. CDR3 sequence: CASSQRGLDQPQHF. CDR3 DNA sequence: TGTGCCAGCAGCCAAAGGGGGCTCGATCAGCCCCAGCATTTT.

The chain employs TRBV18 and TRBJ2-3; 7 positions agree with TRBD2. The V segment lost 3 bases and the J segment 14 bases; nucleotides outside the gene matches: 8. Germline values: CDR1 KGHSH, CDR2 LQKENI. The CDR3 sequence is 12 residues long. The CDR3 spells CASSPGGSLLYF. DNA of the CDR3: TGTGCCAGCTCACCGGGCGGGAGTCTACTGTATTTT.

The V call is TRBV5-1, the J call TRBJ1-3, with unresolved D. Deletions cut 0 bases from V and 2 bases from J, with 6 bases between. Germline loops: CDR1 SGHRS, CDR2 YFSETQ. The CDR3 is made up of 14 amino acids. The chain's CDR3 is CASSLDTAGNTIYF. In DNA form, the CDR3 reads TGCGCCAGCAGCTTGGATACAGCTGGAAACACCATATATTTT.

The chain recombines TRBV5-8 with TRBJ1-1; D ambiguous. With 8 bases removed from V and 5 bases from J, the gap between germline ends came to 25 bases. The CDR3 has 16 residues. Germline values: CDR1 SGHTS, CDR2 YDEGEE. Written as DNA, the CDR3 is TGTGCCAGTATATCAGAGGGATGGGGAGGGTGGACTGAAGCTTTCTTT. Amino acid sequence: CASISEGWGGWTEAFF.

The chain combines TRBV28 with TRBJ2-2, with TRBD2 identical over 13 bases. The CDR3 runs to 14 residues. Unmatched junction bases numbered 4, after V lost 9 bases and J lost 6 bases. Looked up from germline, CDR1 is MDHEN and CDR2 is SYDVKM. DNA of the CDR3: TGTGCCAGTAGACTAGCGGGAGGCGCCGGGGAGCTGTTTTTT. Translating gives CASRLAGGAGELFF.

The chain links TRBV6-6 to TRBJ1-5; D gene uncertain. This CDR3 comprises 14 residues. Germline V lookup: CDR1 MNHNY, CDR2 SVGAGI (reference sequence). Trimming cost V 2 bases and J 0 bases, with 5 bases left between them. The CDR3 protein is CASSYQVSNQPQHF. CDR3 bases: TGTGCCAGCAGTTACCAGGTTAGCAATCAGCCCCAGCATTTT.

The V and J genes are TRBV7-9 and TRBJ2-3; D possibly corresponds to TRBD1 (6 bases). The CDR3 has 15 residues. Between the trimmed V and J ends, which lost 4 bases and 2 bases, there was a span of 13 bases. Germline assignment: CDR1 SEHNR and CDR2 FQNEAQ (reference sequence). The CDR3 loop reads CASSSYRASTDTQYF. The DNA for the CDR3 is TGTGCCAGCAGCTCATACAGGGCCTCCACAGATACGCAGTATTTT.

CDR3 DNA: TGTGCCAGCAGTTTGGACAGGGTATTGGCCGGGGAGCTGTTTTTT. Its translation: CASSLDRVLAGELFF. This sequence joins TRBV2 and TRBJ2-2; 8 bases agree with TRBD1. This CDR3 comprises 15 residues. J gave up 6 bases and V 5 bases, and 8 bases lay outside the gene matches. The V gene's germline CDR1 is SNHLY and CDR2 FYNNEI.